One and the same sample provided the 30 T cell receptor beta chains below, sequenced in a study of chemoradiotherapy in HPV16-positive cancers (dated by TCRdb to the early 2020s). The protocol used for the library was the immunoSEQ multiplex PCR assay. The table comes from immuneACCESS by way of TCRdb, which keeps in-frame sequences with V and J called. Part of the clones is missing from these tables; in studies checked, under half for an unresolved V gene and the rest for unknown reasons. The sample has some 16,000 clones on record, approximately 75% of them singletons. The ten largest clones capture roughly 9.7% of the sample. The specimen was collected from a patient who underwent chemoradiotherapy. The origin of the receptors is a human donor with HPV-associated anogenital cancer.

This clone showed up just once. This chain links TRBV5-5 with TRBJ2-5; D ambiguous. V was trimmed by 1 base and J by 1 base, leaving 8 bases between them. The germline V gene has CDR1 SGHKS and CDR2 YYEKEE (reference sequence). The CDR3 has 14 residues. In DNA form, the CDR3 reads TGTGCCAGCAGCTTGCCAGCCACCCAAGAGACCCAGTACTTC. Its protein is CASSLPATQETQYF.

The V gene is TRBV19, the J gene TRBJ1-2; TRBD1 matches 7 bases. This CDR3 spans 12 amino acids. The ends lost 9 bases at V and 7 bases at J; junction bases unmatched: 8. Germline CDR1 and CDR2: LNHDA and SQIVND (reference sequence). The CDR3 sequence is CASRNRGGGYTF. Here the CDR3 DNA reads TGTGCCAGCCGGAACAGGGGTGGTGGCTACACCTTC.

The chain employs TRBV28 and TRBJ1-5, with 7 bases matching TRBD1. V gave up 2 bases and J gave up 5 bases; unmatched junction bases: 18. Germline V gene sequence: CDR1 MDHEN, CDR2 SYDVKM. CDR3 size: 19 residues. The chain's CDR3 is CASSLAGGLGSLLDQPQHF. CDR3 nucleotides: TGTGCCAGCAGTTTAGCAGGGGGACTGGGTAGCTTACTTGATCAGCCCCAGCATTTT.

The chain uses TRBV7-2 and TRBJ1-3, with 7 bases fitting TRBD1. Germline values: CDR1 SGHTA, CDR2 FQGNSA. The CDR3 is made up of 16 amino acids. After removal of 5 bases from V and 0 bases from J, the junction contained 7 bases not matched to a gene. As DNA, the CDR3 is TGTGCCAGCAGCCCGCGGGACAGCTCCTCTGGAAACACCATATATTTT. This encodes CASSPRDSSSGNTIYF.

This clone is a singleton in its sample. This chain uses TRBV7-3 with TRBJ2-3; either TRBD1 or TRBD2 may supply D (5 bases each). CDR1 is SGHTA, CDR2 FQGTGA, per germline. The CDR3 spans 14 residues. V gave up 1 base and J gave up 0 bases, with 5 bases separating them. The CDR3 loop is CASSLRGSTDTQYF. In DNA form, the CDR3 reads TGTGCCAGCAGCTTAAGGGGGAGCACAGATACGCAGTATTTT.

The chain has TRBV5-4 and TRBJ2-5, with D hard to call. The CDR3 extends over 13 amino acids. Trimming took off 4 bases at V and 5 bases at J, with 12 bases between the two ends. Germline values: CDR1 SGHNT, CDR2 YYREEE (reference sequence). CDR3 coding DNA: TGTGCCAGCAGCCCCCCGTCGGCGGAGACCCAGTACTTC. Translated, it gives CASSPPSAETQYF.

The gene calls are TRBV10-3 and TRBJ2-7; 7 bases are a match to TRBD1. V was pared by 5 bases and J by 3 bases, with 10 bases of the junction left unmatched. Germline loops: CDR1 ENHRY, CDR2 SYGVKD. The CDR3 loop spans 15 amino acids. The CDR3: CAISKSGTASYEQYF. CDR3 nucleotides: TGTGCCATCAGTAAATCCGGGACAGCGAGCTACGAGCAGTACTTC.

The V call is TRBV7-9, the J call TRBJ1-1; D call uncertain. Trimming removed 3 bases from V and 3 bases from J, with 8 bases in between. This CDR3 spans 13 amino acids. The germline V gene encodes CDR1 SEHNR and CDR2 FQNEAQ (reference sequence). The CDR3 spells CASSFEVDTEAFF. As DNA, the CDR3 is TGTGCCAGCAGCTTTGAGGTTGACACTGAAGCTTTCTTT.

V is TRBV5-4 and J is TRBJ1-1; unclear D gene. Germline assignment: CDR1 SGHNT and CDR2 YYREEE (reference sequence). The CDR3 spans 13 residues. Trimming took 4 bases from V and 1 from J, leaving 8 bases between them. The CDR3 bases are TGTGCCAGCAGCCCCGACGGGAACACTGAAGCTTTCTTT. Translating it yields CASSPDGNTEAFF.

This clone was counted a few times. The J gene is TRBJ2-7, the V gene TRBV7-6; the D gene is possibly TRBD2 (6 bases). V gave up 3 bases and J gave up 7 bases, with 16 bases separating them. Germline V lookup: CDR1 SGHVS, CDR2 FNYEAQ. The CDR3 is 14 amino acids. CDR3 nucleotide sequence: TGTGCCAGCAGCTTCGCCGGGACTGCCCAGGAGCAGTACTTC. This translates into CASSFAGTAQEQYF.

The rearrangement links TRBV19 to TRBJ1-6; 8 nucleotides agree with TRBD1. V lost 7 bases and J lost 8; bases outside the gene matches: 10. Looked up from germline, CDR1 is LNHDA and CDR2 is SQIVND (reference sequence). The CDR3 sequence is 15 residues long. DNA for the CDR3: TGTGCCAGTAACCTGGACAGGGAAGGAGATTCACCCCTCCACTTT. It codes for CASNLDREGDSPLHF.

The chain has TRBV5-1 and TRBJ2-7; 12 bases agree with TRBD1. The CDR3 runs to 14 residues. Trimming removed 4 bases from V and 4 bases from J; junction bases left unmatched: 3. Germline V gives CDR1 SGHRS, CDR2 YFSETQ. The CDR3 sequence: CASSEGQGAYEQYF. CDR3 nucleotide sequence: TGCGCCAGCAGCGAGGGACAGGGGGCTTACGAGCAGTACTTC.

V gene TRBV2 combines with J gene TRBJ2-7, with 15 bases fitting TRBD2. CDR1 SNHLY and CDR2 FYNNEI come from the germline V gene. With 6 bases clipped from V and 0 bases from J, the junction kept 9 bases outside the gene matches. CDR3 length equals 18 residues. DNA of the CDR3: TGTGCCAGCAGCGGACTAGCGGGGGGGCTCGTTCTCTCCTACGAGCAGTACTTC. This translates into CASSGLAGGLVLSYEQYF.

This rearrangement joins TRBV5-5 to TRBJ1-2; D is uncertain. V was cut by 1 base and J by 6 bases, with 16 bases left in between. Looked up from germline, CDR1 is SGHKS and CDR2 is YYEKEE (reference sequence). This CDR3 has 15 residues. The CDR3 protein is CASSLRPSGHNGYTF. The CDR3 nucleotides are TGTGCCAGCAGCTTGCGCCCCAGCGGGCACAATGGCTACACCTTC.

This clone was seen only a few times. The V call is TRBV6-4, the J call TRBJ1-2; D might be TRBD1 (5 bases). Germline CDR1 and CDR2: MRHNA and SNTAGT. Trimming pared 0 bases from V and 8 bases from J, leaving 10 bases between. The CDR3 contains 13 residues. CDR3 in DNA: TGTGCCAGCAGTGACTCGGAGTCAGGGGGCTACACCTTC. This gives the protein CASSDSESGGYTF.

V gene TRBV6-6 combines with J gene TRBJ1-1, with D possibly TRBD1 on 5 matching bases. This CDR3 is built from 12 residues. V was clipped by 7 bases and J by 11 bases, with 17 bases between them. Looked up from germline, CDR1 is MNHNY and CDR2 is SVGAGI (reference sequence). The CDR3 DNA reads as TGTGCCAGCACCACGGGGGATTCGGACGCTTTCTTT. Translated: CASTTGDSDAFF.

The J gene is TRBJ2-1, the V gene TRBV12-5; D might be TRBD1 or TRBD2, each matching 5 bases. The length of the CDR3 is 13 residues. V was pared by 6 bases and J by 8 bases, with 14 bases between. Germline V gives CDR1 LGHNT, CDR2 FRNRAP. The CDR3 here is CASGRGFGDEQFF. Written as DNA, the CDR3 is TGTGCTAGTGGGAGGGGTTTTGGCGATGAGCAGTTCTTC.

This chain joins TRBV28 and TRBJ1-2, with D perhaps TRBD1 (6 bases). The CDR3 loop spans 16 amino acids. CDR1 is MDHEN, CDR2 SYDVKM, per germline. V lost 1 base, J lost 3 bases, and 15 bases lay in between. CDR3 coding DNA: TGTGCCAGCAGTTTATTGGGAAGGGGGGACCACTATGGCTACACCTTC. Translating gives CASSLLGRGDHYGYTF.

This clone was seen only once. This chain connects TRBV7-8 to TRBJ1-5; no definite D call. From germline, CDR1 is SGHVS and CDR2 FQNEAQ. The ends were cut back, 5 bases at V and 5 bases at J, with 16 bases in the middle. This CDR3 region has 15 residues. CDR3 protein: CASSTASGSYQPQHF. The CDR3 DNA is TGTGCCAGCAGCACAGCCTCCGGGTCCTATCAGCCCCAGCATTTT.

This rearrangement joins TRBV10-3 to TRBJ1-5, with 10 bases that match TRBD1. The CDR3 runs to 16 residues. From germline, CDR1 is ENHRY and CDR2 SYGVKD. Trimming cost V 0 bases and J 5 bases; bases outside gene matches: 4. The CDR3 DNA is TGTGCCATCAGTGAGTCCGGGACAGGGGTTGATCAGCCCCAGCATTTT. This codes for CAISESGTGVDQPQHF.

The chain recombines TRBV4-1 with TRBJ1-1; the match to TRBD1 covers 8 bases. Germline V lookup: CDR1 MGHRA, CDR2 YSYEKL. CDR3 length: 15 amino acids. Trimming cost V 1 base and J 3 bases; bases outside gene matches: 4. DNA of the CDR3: TGCGCCAGCAGCCAAGTGGGACAGGCTCACACTGAAGCTTTCTTT. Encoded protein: CASSQVGQAHTEAFF.

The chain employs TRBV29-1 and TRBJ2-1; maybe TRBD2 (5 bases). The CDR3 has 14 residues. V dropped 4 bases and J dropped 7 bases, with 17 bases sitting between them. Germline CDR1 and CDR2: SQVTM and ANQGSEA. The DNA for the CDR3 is TGCAGCGTTGTTTTGTCTAGGACTCGAAATGAGCAGTTCTTC. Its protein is CSVVLSRTRNEQFF.

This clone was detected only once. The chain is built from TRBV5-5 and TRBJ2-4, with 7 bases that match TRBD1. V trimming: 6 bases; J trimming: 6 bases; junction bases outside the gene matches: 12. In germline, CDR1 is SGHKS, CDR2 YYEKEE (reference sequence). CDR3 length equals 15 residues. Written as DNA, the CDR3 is TGTGCCAGCACCCTGTATACAGGGGCGGGAAACATTCAGTACTTC. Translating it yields CASTLYTGAGNIQYF.

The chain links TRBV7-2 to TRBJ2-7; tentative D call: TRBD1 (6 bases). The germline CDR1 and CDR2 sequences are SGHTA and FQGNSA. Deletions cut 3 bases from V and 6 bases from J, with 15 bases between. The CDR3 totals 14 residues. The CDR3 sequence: CASSFEIQGGEQYF. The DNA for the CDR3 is TGTGCCAGCAGCTTTGAAATCCAAGGGGGCGAGCAGTACTTC. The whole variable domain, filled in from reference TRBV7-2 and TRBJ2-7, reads GAGVSQSPSNKVTEKGKDVELRCDPISGHTALYWYRQSLGQGLEFLIYFQGNSAPDKSGLPSDRFSAERTGGSVSTLTIQRTQQEDSAVYLCASSFEIQGGEQYFGPGTRLTVT.

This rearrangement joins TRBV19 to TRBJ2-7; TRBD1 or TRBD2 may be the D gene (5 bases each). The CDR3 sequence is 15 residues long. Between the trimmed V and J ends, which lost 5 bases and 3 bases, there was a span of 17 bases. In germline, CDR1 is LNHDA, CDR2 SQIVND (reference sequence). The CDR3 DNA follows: TGTGCCAGTAGTTTCTTAGCCGGGACGATCTACGAGCAGTACTTC. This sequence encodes CASSFLAGTIYEQYF. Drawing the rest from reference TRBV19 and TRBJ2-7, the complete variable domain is DGGITQSPKYLFRKEGQNVTLSCEQNLNHDAMYWYRQDPGQGLRLIYYSQIVNDFQKGDIAEGYSVSREKKESFPLTVTSAQKNPTAFYLCASSFLAGTIYEQYFGPGTRLTVT.

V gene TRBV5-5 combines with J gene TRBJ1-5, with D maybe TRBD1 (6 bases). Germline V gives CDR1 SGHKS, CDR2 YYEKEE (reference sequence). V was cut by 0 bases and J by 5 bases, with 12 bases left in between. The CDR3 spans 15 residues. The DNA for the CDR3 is TGTGCCAGCAGCTTGGAGAGAAGGGGGGATCAGCCCCAGCATTTT. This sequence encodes CASSLERRGDQPQHF.

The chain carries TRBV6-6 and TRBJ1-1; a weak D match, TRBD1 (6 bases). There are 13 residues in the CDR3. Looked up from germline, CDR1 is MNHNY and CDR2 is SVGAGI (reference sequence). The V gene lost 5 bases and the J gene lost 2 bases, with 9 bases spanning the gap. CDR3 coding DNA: TGTGCCAGCAGTAGGACAGAAAACACTGAAGCTTTCTTT. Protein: CASSRTENTEAFF.

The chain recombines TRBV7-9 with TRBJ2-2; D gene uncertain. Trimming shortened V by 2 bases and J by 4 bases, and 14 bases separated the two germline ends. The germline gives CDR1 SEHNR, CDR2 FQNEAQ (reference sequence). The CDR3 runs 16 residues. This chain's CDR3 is CASSLSLPDLTGELFF. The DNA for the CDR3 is TGTGCCAGCAGCTTAAGCTTGCCAGACCTCACCGGGGAGCTGTTTTTT.

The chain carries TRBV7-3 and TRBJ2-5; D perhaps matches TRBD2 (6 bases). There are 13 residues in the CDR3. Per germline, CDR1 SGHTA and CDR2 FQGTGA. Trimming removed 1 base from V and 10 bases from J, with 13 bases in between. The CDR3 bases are TGTGCCAGCAGCTTAAGAGGAGGCGGGGACCAGTACTTC. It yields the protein CASSLRGGGDQYF. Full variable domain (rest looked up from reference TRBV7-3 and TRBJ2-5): GAGVSQTPSNKVTEKGKYVELRCDPISGHTALYWYRQSLGQGPEFLIYFQGTGAADDSGLPNDRFFAVRPEGSVSTLKIQRTERGDSAVYLCASSLRGGGDQYFGPGTRLLVL.

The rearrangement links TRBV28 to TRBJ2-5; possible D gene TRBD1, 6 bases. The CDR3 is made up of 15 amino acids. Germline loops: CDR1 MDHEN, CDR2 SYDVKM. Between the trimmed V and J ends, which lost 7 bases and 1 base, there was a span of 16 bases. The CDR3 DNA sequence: TGTGCCAGCACACCCCCGCTGGGGGCCCAAGAGACCCAGTACTTC. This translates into CASTPPLGAQETQYF.